This entry describes one T cell receptor (beta chain). Its specificity is unknown. The sample belongs to a study of PD-1 blockade in classical Hodgkin lymphoma. Turning to the study itself: On a schedule of every 2 weeks, patients received nivolumab 3 mg/kg intravenously.

General study points: When nivolumab was started under 1 year after ASCT, patients were excluded. Patients newly diagnosed and complete responders had comparable baseline diversity. Reports indicated that newly diagnosed patients had lower baseline TCR diversity than healthy donors did.

Germline assignment: CDR1 LNHNV and CDR2 YYDKDF (reference sequence). The CDR3 has 16 residues. V dropped 3 bases and J dropped 4; count of bases not matched to a gene: 6. Sequencing was performed with immunoSEQ multiplex PCR; in TCRdb, only in-frame clones are kept and a portion is missing. Of approximately 52,000 clones listed, 86% are singletons. Time point meaning: cycle 4 day 1 (C4D1), after more than 5 weeks of nivolumab. Each patient experienced a relapse that followed autologous stem cell transplantation, and brentuximab vedotin exposure varied. Sequenced here: peripheral blood mononuclear cells (PBMCs), sampled before the fourth cycle of nivolumab. The receptor comes from a human donor with classical Hodgkin lymphoma. The chain couples TRBV15 to TRBJ2-2; 9 bases are shared with TRBD2. CDR3 protein: CATSRLAGVPTGELFF. CDR3 in DNA: TGTGCCACCAGCAGGTTAGCGGGAGTCCCCACCGGGGAGCTGTTTTTT. The entire variable domain, with the rest obtained from reference TRBV15 and TRBJ2-2, is as follows: DAMVIQNPRYQVTQFGKPVTLSCSQTLNHNVMYWYQQKSSQAPKLLFHYYDKDFNNEADTPDNFQSRRPNTSFCFLDIRSPGLGDTAMYLCATSRLAGVPTGELFFGEGSRLTVL.